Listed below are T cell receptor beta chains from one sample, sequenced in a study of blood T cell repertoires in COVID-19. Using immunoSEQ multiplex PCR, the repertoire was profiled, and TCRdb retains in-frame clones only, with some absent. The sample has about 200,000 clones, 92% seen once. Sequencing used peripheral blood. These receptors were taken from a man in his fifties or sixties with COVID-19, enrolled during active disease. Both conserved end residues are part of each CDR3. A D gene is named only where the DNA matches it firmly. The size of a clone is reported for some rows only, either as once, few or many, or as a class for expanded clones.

cdr3_nt: TGTGCCAGCAACCCTCTAGCGGAGGCGGGATACAATGAGCAGTTCTTC; cdr3_aa: CASNPLAEAGYNEQFF; d_call: TRBD2; clone_size: NA; v_call: TRBV6-2/TRBV6-3; j_call: TRBJ2-1
cdr3_nt: TGTGCCAGCAGCAGGGACAGGGGAACATACAATGAGCAGTTCTTC; cdr3_aa: CASSRDRGTYNEQFF; d_call: TRBD1; clone_size: NA; v_call: TRBV7-6; j_call: TRBJ2-1
cdr3_nt: TGTGCCAGCAGTTACTCGAGACACGAAAATTCACCCCTCCACTTT; cdr3_aa: CASSYSRHENSPLHF; d_call: NA; clone_size: few; v_call: TRBV6-5; j_call: TRBJ1-6
cdr3_nt: TGCGCCAGCAGCTACCTCGGACAGGAAAACTATGGCTACACCTTC; cdr3_aa: CASSYLGQENYGYTF; d_call: TRBD1; clone_size: NA; v_call: TRBV5-1; j_call: TRBJ1-2
cdr3_nt: TGTGCCAGCAGCCGGGACAGGGAGGGCGAGCAGTACTTC; cdr3_aa: CASSRDREGEQYF; d_call: TRBD1; clone_size: NA; v_call: TRBV5-4; j_call: TRBJ2-7
cdr3_nt: TGTGCCAGCAGTGAGGAGGACAGGGGGCCTTCGGACGGGGAGCTGTTTTTT; cdr3_aa: CASSEEDRGPSDGELFF; d_call: TRBD1; clone_size: NA; v_call: TRBV2; j_call: TRBJ2-2
cdr3_nt: TGTGCCAGCAGCGTAGGACAGACAACGAACACCGGGGAGCTGTTTTTT; cdr3_aa: CASSVGQTTNTGELFF; d_call: NA; clone_size: NA; v_call: TRBV9; j_call: TRBJ2-2
cdr3_nt: TGTGCCAGCTCACCACCGGGACAGGGGGCGTACGAGCAGTACTTC; cdr3_aa: CASSPPGQGAYEQYF; d_call: TRBD1; clone_size: once; v_call: TRBV18; j_call: TRBJ2-7
cdr3_nt: TGCACCAGCGCCGGGGGGGCCTACAATTCACCCCTCCACTTT; cdr3_aa: CTSAGGAYNSPLHF; d_call: NA; clone_size: once; v_call: TRBV1; j_call: TRBJ1-6
cdr3_nt: TGTGCCAGCAGTTCCATAGGACTAGCCTACGAGCAGTACTTC; cdr3_aa: CASSSIGLAYEQYF; d_call: TRBD2; clone_size: NA; v_call: TRBV6-5; j_call: TRBJ2-7
cdr3_nt: TGTGCCTGGAGTGGGTCAGCCTACGAGCAGTACTTC; cdr3_aa: CAWSGSAYEQYF; d_call: NA; clone_size: NA; v_call: TRBV30; j_call: TRBJ2-7
cdr3_nt: TGTGCCAGTAACCTGGGCCAGAACTATGGCTACACCTTC; cdr3_aa: CASNLGQNYGYTF; d_call: NA; clone_size: NA; v_call: TRBV19; j_call: TRBJ1-2
cdr3_nt: TGTGCCAGCAGCCAAGGTGCTGGAGTAGGGGGATCCAACGAGCAGTACTTC; cdr3_aa: CASSQGAGVGGSNEQYF; d_call: NA; clone_size: NA; v_call: TRBV3-1/TRBV3-2; j_call: TRBJ2-7
cdr3_nt: TGTGCCAGCAGCCCCCAAGGGGGTCAGCCCCAGCATTTT; cdr3_aa: CASSPQGGQPQHF; d_call: NA; clone_size: NA; v_call: TRBV7-2; j_call: TRBJ1-5
cdr3_nt: TGCACCAGCAGGGAACAGGGAAAACCGTACGAGCAGTACTTC; cdr3_aa: CTSREQGKPYEQYF; d_call: NA; clone_size: NA; v_call: TRBV1; j_call: TRBJ2-7
cdr3_nt: TGTGCCAGCAGTCAGGAGGCAGAAAAACTGTTTTTT; cdr3_aa: CASSQEAEKLFF; d_call: NA; clone_size: NA; v_call: TRBV7-9; j_call: TRBJ1-4
cdr3_nt: TGTGCCAGCAGCCTGGGTCACGGAGAACCCTACAATGAGCAGTTCTTC; cdr3_aa: CASSLGHGEPYNEQFF; d_call: NA; clone_size: NA; v_call: TRBV5-4; j_call: TRBJ2-1
cdr3_nt: TGTGCCATCAGTGACAGGGGGCGATACGAGCAGTACTTC; cdr3_aa: CAISDRGRYEQYF; d_call: TRBD1; clone_size: NA; v_call: TRBV10-3; j_call: TRBJ2-7
cdr3_nt: TGTGCCAGCAGCACGACAGGGGGCGAGCAGTACTTC; cdr3_aa: CASSTTGGEQYF; d_call: TRBD1; clone_size: NA; v_call: TRBV9; j_call: TRBJ2-7
cdr3_nt: TGTGCCAGCAGTCAGAGACTAGTTGCCGGGGAGCTGTTTTTT; cdr3_aa: CASSQRLVAGELFF; d_call: NA; clone_size: NA; v_call: TRBV27; j_call: TRBJ2-2
cdr3_nt: TGTGCCTGGAGTGGAGCAGGGTGGGCTGGAAACACCATATATTTT; cdr3_aa: CAWSGAGWAGNTIYF; d_call: NA; clone_size: NA; v_call: TRBV30; j_call: TRBJ1-3
cdr3_nt: TGTGCCTGGAGTGCCTTCTTGGGACAGGGTAAAACCGGGGAGCTGTTTTTT; cdr3_aa: CAWSAFLGQGKTGELFF; d_call: TRBD1; clone_size: NA; v_call: TRBV30; j_call: TRBJ2-2